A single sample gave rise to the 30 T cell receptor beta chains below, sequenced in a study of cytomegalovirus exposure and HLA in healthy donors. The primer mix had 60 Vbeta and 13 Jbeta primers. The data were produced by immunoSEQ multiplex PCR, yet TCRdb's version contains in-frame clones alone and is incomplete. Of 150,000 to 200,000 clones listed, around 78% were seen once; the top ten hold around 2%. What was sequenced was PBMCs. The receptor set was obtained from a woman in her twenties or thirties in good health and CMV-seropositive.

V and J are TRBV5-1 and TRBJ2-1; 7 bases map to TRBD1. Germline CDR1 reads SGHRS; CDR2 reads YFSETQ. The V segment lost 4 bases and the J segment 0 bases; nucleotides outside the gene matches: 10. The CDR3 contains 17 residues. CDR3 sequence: CASSTQDRPSSYNEQFF. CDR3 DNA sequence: TGCGCCAGCAGCACTCAGGACAGGCCGAGCTCCTACAATGAGCAGTTCTTC. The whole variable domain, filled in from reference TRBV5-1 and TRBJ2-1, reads KAGVTQTPRYLIKTRGQQVTLSCSPISGHRSVSWYQQTPGQGLQFLFEYFSETQRNKGNFPGRFSGRQFSNSRSEMNVSTLELGDSALYLCASSTQDRPSSYNEQFFGPGTRLTVL.

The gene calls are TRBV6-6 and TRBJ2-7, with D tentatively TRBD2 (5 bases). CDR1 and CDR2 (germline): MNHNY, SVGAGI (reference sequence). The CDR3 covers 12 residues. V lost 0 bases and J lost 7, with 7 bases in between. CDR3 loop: CASSYSTGEQYF. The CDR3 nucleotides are TGTGCCAGCAGTTACTCAACGGGGGAGCAGTACTTC.

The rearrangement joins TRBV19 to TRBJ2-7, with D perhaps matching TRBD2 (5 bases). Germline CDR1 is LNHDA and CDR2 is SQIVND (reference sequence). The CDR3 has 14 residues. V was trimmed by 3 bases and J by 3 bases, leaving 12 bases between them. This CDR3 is CASSIGAGLYEQYF. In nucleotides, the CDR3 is TGTGCCAGTAGTATTGGCGCGGGCCTCTACGAGCAGTACTTC.

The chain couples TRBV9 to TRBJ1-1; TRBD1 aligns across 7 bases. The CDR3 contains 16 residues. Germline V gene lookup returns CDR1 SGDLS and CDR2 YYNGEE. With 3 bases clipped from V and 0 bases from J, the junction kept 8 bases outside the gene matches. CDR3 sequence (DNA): TGTGCCAGCAGCGATGGGGACAGATCGATGAACACTGAAGCTTTCTTT. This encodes CASSDGDRSMNTEAFF. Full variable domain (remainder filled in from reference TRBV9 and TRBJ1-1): DSGVTQTPKHLITATGQRVTLRCSPRSGDLSVYWYQQSLDQGLQFLIQYYNGEERAKGNILERFSAQQFPDLHSELNLSSLELGDSALYFCASSDGDRSMNTEAFFGQGTRLTVV.

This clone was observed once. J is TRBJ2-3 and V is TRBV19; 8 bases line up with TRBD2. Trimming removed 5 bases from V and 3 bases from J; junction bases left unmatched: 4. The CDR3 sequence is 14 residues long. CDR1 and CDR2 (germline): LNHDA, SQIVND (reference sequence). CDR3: CASSLGLATDTQYF. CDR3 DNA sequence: TGTGCCAGTAGTCTAGGACTAGCAACAGATACGCAGTATTTT.

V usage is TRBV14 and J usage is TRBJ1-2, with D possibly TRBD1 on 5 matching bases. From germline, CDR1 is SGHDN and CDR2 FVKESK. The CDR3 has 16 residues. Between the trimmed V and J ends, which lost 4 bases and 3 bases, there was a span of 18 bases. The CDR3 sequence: CASSLKGPKIHYGYTF. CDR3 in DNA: TGTGCCAGCAGCCTTAAGGGGCCAAAGATCCACTATGGCTACACCTTC.

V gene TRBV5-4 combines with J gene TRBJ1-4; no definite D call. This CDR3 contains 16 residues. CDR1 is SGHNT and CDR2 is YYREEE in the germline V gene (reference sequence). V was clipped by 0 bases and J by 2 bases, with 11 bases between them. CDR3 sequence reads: CASSLGGADTNEKLFF. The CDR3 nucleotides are TGTGCCAGCAGCTTGGGAGGAGCGGATACTAATGAAAAACTGTTTTTT.

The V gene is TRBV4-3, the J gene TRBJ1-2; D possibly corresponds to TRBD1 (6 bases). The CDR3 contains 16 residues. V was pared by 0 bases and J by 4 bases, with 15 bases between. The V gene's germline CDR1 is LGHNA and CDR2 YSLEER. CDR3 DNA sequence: TGCGCCAGCAGCCAAGAAGTAGGGGGAACTAGCTATGGCTACACCTTC. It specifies CASSQEVGGTSYGYTF.

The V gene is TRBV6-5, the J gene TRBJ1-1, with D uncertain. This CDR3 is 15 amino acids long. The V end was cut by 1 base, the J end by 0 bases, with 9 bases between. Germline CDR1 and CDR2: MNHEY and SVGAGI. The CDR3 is CASSYFPDLNTEAFF. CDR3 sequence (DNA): TGTGCCAGCAGTTACTTTCCAGATTTGAACACTGAAGCTTTCTTT.

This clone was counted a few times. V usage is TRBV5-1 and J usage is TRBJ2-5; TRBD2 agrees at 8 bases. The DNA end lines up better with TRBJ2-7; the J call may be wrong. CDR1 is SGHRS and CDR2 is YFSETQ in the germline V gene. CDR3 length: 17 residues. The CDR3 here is CASSLTTSVPGLIEQYF. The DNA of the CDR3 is TGCGCCAGCAGCTTGACGACTAGCGTTCCGGGGTTGATCGAGCAGTACTTC.

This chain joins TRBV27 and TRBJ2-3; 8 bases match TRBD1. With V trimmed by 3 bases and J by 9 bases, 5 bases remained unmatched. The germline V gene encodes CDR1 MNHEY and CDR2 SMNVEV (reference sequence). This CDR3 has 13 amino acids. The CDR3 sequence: CASSFGTGWTQYF. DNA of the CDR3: TGTGCCAGCAGTTTTGGGACAGGATGGACGCAGTATTTT.

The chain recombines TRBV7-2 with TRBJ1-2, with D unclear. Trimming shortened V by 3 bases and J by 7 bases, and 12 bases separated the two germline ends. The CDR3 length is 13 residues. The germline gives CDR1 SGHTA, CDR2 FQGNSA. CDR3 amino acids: CASSFERTGGYTF. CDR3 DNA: TGTGCCAGCAGCTTCGAAAGGACTGGTGGCTACACCTTC.

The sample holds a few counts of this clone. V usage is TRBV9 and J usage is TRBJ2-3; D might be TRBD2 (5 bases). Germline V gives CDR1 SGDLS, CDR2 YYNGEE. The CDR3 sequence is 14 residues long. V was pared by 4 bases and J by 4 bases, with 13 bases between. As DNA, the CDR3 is TGTGCCAGCAGCTACCGGGGAGTATCAGATACGCAGTATTTT. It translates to CASSYRGVSDTQYF. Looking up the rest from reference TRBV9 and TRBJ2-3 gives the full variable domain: DSGVTQTPKHLITATGQRVTLRCSPRSGDLSVYWYQQSLDQGLQFLIQYYNGEERAKGNILERFSAQQFPDLHSELNLSSLELGDSALYFCASSYRGVSDTQYFGPGTRLTVL.

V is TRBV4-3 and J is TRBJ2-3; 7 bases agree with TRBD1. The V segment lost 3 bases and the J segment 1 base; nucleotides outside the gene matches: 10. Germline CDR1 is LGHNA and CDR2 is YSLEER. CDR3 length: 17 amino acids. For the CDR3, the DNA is TGCGCCAGCAGCCAGGACGACAGGGCCATCGGCACAGATACGCAGTATTTT. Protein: CASSQDDRAIGTDTQYF.

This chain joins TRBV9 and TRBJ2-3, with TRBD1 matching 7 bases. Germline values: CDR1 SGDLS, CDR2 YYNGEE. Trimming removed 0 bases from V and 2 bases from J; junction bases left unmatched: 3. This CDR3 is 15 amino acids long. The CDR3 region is CASSVVGTVTDTQYF. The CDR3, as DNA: TGTGCCAGCAGCGTAGTCGGGACAGTCACAGATACGCAGTATTTT.

CDR3 in DNA: TGTGCCAGCAGCCCCGTCGGGGGAGGTGGAGAGACCCAGTACTTC. Its protein is CASSPVGGGGETQYF. This chain connects TRBV5-6 to TRBJ2-5, with D possibly TRBD2 on 6 matching bases. The CDR3 runs to 15 residues. Trimming cost V 4 bases and J 4 bases, with 17 bases left between them. CDR1 and CDR2 from the germline V gene are SGHDT and YYEEEE. The full variable domain, rest sourced from reference TRBV5-6 and TRBJ2-5, is DAGVTQSPTHLIKTRGQQVTLRCSPKSGHDTVSWYQQALGQGPQFIFQYYEEEERQRGNFPDRFSGHQFPNYSSELNVNALLLGDSALYLCASSPVGGGGETQYFGPGTRLLVL.

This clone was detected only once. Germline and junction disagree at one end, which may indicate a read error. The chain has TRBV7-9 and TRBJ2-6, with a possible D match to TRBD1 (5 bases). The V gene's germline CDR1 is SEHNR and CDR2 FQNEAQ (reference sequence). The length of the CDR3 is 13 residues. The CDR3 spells CSSKGPGANVLTF. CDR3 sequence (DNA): TGTTCCAGCAAGGGGCCTGGGGCCAACGTCCTGACTTTC.

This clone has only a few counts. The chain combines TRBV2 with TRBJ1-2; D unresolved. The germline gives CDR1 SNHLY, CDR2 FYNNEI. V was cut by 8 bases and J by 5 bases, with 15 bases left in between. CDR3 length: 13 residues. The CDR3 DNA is TGTGCCAGCGAACCGGGCACGGGGTATGGCTACACCTTC. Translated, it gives CASEPGTGYGYTF. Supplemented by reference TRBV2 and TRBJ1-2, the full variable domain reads EPEVTQTPSHQVTQMGQEVILRCVPISNHLYFYWYRQILGQKVEFLVSFYNNEISEKSEIFDDQFSVERPDGSNFTLKIRSTKLEDSAMYFCASEPGTGYGYTFGSGTRLTVV.

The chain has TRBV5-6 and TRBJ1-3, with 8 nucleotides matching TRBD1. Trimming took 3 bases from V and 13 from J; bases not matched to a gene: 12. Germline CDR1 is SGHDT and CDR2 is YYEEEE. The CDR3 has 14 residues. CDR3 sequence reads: CASSYRDRSVPIYF. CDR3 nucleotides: TGTGCCAGCAGCTACCGGGACAGGTCCGTTCCGATATATTTT.

DNA of the CDR3: TGCGCCAGCAGCTCCTCAGGGGACGGCACTGAAGCTTTCTTT. It translates to CASSSSGDGTEAFF. The gene calls are TRBV5-1 and TRBJ1-1; tentative D call: TRBD1 (6 bases). CDR3 length: 14 amino acids. CDR1 is SGHRS, CDR2 YFSETQ, per germline. V lost 3 bases and J lost 4, with 13 bases in between.

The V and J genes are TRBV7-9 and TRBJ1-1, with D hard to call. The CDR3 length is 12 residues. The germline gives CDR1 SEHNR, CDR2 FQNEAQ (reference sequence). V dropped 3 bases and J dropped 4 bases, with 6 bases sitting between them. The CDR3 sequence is CASSLAGTEAFF. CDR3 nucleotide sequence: TGTGCCAGCAGCTTGGCGGGCACTGAAGCTTTCTTT.

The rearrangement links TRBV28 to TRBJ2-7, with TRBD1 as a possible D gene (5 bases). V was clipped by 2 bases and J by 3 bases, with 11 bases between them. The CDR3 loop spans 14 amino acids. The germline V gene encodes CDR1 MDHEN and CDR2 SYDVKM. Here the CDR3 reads CASSLQGRNYEQYF. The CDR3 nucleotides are TGTGCCAGCAGTTTACAGGGAAGAAACTACGAGCAGTACTTC. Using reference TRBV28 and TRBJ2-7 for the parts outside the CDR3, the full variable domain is DVKVTQSSRYLVKRTGEKVFLECVQDMDHENMFWYRQDPGLGLRLIYFSYDVKMKEKGDIPEGYSVSREKKERFSLILESASTNQTSMYLCASSLQGRNYEQYFGPGTRLTVT.

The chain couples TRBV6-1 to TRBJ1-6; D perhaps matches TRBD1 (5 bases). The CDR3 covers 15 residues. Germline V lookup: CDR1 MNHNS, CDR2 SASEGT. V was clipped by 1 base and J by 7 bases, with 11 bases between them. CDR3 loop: CASSEGGTLNSPLHF. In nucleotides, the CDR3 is TGTGCCAGCAGTGAAGGGGGCACTTTAAATTCACCCCTCCACTTT.

DNA of the CDR3: TGTGCCAGCGTTCAGGGGCCCGGCAGCTACACCTTC. Protein sequence: CASVQGPGSYTF. J is TRBJ1-2 and V is TRBV28; D possibly corresponds to TRBD1 (6 bases). The germline V and J ends were trimmed by 8 bases and 9 bases, with 16 bases remaining between them. Per germline, CDR1 MDHEN and CDR2 SYDVKM. This CDR3 comprises 12 residues.

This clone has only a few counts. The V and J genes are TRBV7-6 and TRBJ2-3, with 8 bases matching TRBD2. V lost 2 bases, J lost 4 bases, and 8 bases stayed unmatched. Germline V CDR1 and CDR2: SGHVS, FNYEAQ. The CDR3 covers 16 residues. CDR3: CASSLISSGGADTQYF. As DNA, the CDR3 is TGTGCCAGCAGCTTAATCTCCAGCGGGGGTGCAGATACGCAGTATTTT.

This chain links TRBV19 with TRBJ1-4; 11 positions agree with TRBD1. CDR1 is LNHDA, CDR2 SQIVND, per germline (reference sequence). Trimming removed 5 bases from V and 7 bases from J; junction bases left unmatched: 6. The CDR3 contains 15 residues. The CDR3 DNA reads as TGTGCCAGTAGTCCCTCGGGGACAGGGGGTGAAAAACTGTTTTTT. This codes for CASSPSGTGGEKLFF.

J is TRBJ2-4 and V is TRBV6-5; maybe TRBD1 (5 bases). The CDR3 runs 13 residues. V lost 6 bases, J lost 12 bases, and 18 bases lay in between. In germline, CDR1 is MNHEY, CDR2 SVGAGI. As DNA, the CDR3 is TGTGCCAGCAGATCCGACAGCCCCCCGACTCAGTACTTC. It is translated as CASRSDSPPTQYF.

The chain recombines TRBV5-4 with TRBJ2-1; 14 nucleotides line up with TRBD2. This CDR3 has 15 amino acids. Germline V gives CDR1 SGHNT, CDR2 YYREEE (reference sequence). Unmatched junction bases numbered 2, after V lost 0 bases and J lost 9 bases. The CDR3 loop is CASSLGTSGGSEQFF. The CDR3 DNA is TGTGCCAGCAGCTTGGGGACTAGCGGGGGGAGTGAGCAGTTCTTC.

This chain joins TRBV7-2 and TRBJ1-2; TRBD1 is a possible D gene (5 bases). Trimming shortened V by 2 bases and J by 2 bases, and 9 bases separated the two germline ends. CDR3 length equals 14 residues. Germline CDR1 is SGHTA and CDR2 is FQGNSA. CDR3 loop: CASSLTGQNYGYTF. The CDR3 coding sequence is TGTGCCAGCAGCTTAACAGGCCAGAACTATGGCTACACCTTC.

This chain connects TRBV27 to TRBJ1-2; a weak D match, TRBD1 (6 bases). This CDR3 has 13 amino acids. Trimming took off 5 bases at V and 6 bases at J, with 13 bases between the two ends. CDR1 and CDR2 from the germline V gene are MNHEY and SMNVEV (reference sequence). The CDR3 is CASSPRGMNGYTF. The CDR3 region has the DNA TGTGCCAGCAGTCCCAGGGGAATGAATGGCTACACCTTC.